Following are 16 T cell receptor beta chains from one sample sequenced in a study of vaccination and CD4 T cells after COVID-19. The study sequenced cultured CD4+ T cell DNA using the Oncomine TCR Beta short-read assay. TCRdb reprocessed the PCR reads with MiXCR, giving one entry per CDR3 protein. Of over 20,000 distinct CDR3 sequences listed, about three quarters are singletons. Specified treatment: roughly 10-day PBMC culture with coronavirus spike peptide pools or control peptides (ViraFEST assay). Their antigens remain unidentified. Specimen: CD4+ T cells from blood, cultured in vitro. The receptors here all came from a human donor who had recovered from COVID-19.

The rearrangement joins TRBV20-1 to TRBJ2-7; possibly TRBD1 for D (5 bases). The CDR3 totals 13 residues. Trimming stripped 3 bases from V and 0 bases from J, with 9 bases between. In germline, CDR1 is DFQATT, CDR2 SNEGSKA (reference sequence). In DNA form, the CDR3 reads TGCAGTGCTAGGGACACCCTCTCCTACGAGCAGTACTTC. This translates into CSARDTLSYEQYF.

This clonotype was seen a few times. The chain couples TRBV27 to TRBJ1-5; 7 bases map to TRBD1. The CDR3 covers 15 residues. Germline-derived CDR1 and CDR2 are MNHEY and SMNVEV (reference sequence). V was clipped by 3 bases and J by 3 bases; unmatched bases: 5. CDR3 sequence reads: CASSFYGQDNQPQHF. CDR3 in DNA: TGTGCCAGCAGTTTTTACGGACAGGACAATCAGCCCCAGCATTTT.

The V gene is TRBV29-1, the J gene TRBJ1-1; D remains unclear. This CDR3 is built from 11 residues. Trimming removed 4 bases at V and 1 base at J, with 4 bases between. Germline loops: CDR1 SQVTM, CDR2 ANQGSEA. CDR3 residues: CSVGPNTEAFF. The CDR3 bases are TGCAGCGTTGGGCCGAACACTGAAGCTTTCTTT.

The rearrangement links TRBV7-2 to TRBJ1-5; D is undetermined. V was shortened by 3 bases and J by 0 bases, with 3 bases between the two germline ends. Germline V gene lookup returns CDR1 SGHTA and CDR2 FQGNSA. The CDR3 spans 13 residues. CDR3 nucleotide sequence: TGTGCCAGCAGCTTGATTAGCAATCAGCCCCAGCATTTT. Protein product: CASSLISNQPQHF.

This chain uses TRBV5-1 with TRBJ2-1; D is possibly TRBD2 (6 bases). Germline CDR1 is SGHRS and CDR2 is YFSETQ. Between the trimmed V and J ends, which lost 7 bases and 0 bases, there was a span of 14 bases. The CDR3 has 15 amino acids. The CDR3 spells CASRGTSSSYNEQFF. The CDR3, as DNA: TGCGCCAGCCGCGGGACTTCTAGCTCCTACAATGAGCAGTTCTTC.

The chain employs TRBV7-9 and TRBJ1-3; D call uncertain. Trimming removed 7 bases at V and 8 bases at J, with 15 bases between. The CDR3 runs to 13 residues. CDR1 SEHNR and CDR2 FQNEAQ come from the germline V gene (reference sequence). As DNA, the CDR3 is TGTGCCAGCACCTTTTTACTTCAGGACACCATATATTTT. Its protein product is CASTFLLQDTIYF.

The J gene is TRBJ1-4, the V gene TRBV10-3; D gene ambiguous. Between the trimmed V and J ends, which lost 6 bases and 6 bases, there was a span of 5 bases. The length of the CDR3 is 11 residues. The germline V gene has CDR1 ENHRY and CDR2 SYGVKD. The CDR3 nucleotides read TGTGCCATCAGGTCGGATGAAAAACTGTTTTTT. This sequence encodes CAIRSDEKLFF.

CDR3 coding DNA: TGTGCCAGCAGTTACTCCAGGGGGATACAGCCCCAGCATTTT. Amino acids: CASSYSRGIQPQHF. The V and J genes are TRBV6-5 and TRBJ1-5; 7 bases match TRBD1. V dropped 0 bases and J dropped 7; count of bases not matched to a gene: 3. Germline V gene lookup returns CDR1 MNHEY and CDR2 SVGAGI. The CDR3 has 14 amino acids.

The V call is TRBV14, the J call TRBJ2-3; 8 bases map to TRBD1. The CDR3 runs 15 residues. Trimming removed 1 base from V and 4 bases from J; junction bases left unmatched: 4. CDR1 and CDR2 from the germline V gene are SGHDN and FVKESK. This CDR3 is CASSQGDRFADTQYF. In DNA, the CDR3 is TGTGCCAGCAGCCAAGGGGACAGGTTTGCAGATACGCAGTATTTT.

The chain couples TRBV7-9 to TRBJ1-4; 7 bases align to TRBD1. The CDR3 consists of 15 residues. The V segment lost 5 bases and the J segment 8 bases; nucleotides outside the gene matches: 11. Germline-derived CDR1 and CDR2 are SEHNR and FQNEAQ (reference sequence). The CDR3 loop is CASSPRRAGGEKLFF. CDR3 nucleotides: TGTGCCAGCAGCCCCCGGCGGGCAGGGGGGGAAAAACTGTTTTTT.

The genes are TRBV5-1 and TRBJ2-7, with 11 bases fitting TRBD1. The CDR3 is 14 residues long. In germline, CDR1 is SGHRS, CDR2 YFSETQ. The ends lost 5 bases at V and 4 bases at J; junction bases unmatched: 5. The CDR3 reads CASSYGQGAYEQYF. The CDR3 nucleotides read TGCGCCAGCAGTTATGGACAGGGGGCTTACGAGCAGTACTTC.

The chain links TRBV2 to TRBJ2-3; weak D call: TRBD2 (5 bases). Germline CDR1 is SNHLY and CDR2 is FYNNEI. V dropped 1 base and J dropped 3 bases, with 14 bases sitting between them. This CDR3 contains 16 residues. The CDR3 nucleotides are TGTGCCAGCAGTGAAGAGACTAACCTAGGAACAGATACGCAGTATTTT. This encodes CASSEETNLGTDTQYF. Complete variable domain (other parts from reference TRBV2 and TRBJ2-3): EPEVTQTPSHQVTQMGQEVILRCVPISNHLYFYWYRQILGQKVEFLVSFYNNEISEKSEIFDDQFSVERPDGSNFTLKIRSTKLEDSAMYFCASSEETNLGTDTQYFGPGTRLTVL.

The rearrangement joins TRBV28 to TRBJ2-7; D is uncertain. The V gene lost 7 bases and the J gene lost 0 bases, with 10 bases spanning the gap. Germline V lookup: CDR1 MDHEN, CDR2 SYDVKM. The length of the CDR3 is 13 residues. CDR3 protein: CASKATFSYEQYF. In DNA form, the CDR3 reads TGTGCCAGCAAAGCTACCTTCTCCTACGAGCAGTACTTC. Supplemented by reference TRBV28 and TRBJ2-7, the full variable domain reads DVKVTQSSRYLVKRTGEKVFLECVQDMDHENMFWYRQDPGLGLRLIYFSYDVKMKEKGDIPEGYSVSREKKERFSLILESASTNQTSMYLCASKATFSYEQYFGPGTRLTVT.

As to this clonotype: A read error may account for a junction end that differs from germline. The gene calls are TRBV5-4 and TRBJ1-2; tentatively, D is TRBD1 (6 bases). The CDR3 spans 15 residues. Per germline, CDR1 SGHNT and CDR2 YYREEE (reference sequence). The CDR3 reads CASRPRAGGPYGYTF. Here the CDR3 DNA reads TGTGCGAGCAGACCCAGGGCTGGGGGCCCCTATGGCTACACCTTC.

The chain has TRBV2 and TRBJ1-5; D is possibly TRBD1 (5 bases). Trimming took 8 bases from V and 3 from J, leaving 14 bases between them. Germline CDR1 is SNHLY and CDR2 is FYNNEI. The CDR3 contains 14 residues. As DNA, the CDR3 is TGTGCCAGCCTGGGTTGGGGCGCCAATCAGCCCCAGCATTTT. Translation gives CASLGWGANQPQHF.

The sample holds a few counts of this clonotype. The chain couples TRBV4-2 to TRBJ1-5; D remains unclear. The CDR3 loop spans 18 amino acids. The germline V gene has CDR1 LGHNA and CDR2 YNFKEQ. Trimming took off 0 bases at V and 0 bases at J, with 15 bases between the two ends. The CDR3 spells CASSQDSHIPYSNQPQHF. CDR3 bases: TGTGCCAGCAGCCAAGATTCCCATATCCCCTATAGCAATCAGCCCCAGCATTTT.